The clone carrying this T cell receptor (beta chain) was seen a single time. This entry is derived from a study of OX40 agonist ivuxolimab in advanced cancers. Repertoires were generated with immunoSEQ multiplex PCR, while TCRdb's copy carries only in-frame clones and drops some. The sample holds about 73,000 clones; around nine tenths are singletons and the top ten take approximately 0.79%. The specimen comprised CD4+ or CD8+ T cells sorted from blood, sampled in a trial of the OX40 agonist ivuxolimab. This clonotype was sampled from an adult with an advanced solid tumor such as melanoma, head and neck, liver or kidney cancer.

The CDR3 spells CAISDRGDEQFF. The DNA of the CDR3 is TGTGCCATCAGTGACAGGGGAGATGAGCAGTTCTTC. The rearrangement uses TRBV10-3 and TRBJ2-1, with TRBD1 as a possible D gene (6 bases). Deletions cut 3 bases from V and 8 bases from J, with 8 bases between. The length of the CDR3 is 12 residues. Germline V lookup: CDR1 ENHRY, CDR2 SYGVKD.